One sample yielded the 32 T cell receptor beta chains listed below, sequenced in a study of CD8 T cells in Susac syndrome. Random-hexamer reverse transcription was applied to roughly 0.5 to 1 ug RNA. One entry per CDR3 protein, called by TCRdb with MiXCR from the immunoSEQ multiplex PCR reads. In the table there are some 120,000 distinct CDR3 sequences, under 95% of which are singletons. Material for sequencing was CD8+ T cells from PBMCs. Receptors were obtained from a human donor in good health.

The V call is TRBV6-1, the J call TRBJ2-3; D call uncertain. The V and J ends lost 0 bases and 5 bases respectively, with 0 bases between them. Looked up from germline, CDR1 is MNHNS and CDR2 is SASEGT. The CDR3 covers 11 residues. CDR3 sequence reads: CASSEADTQYF. The CDR3 DNA reads as TGTGCCAGCAGTGAAGCAGATACGCAGTATTTT.

This clonotype was found once. This chain connects TRBV4-2 to TRBJ2-5; 7 bases map to TRBD2. CDR1 LGHNA and CDR2 YNFKEQ come from the germline V gene. The CDR3 is 14 amino acids. V was clipped by 1 base and J by 3 bases; unmatched bases: 2. The DNA of the CDR3 is TGTGCCAGCAGCCAAGCGGGGGGAGAAGAGACCCAGTACTTC. Translated, it gives CASSQAGGEETQYF.

The V call is TRBV7-9, the J call TRBJ2-7; a weak D match, TRBD2 (6 bases). Germline values: CDR1 SEHNR, CDR2 FQNEAQ (reference sequence). There are 15 residues in the CDR3. Trimming took off 3 bases at V and 3 bases at J, with 15 bases between the two ends. The DNA of the CDR3 is TGTGCCAGCAGCTTTGCCAGGCCGGGACTCTACGAGCAGTACTTC. This gives the protein CASSFARPGLYEQYF.

The CDR3 here is CASSGGDRKSEAFF. CDR3 coding DNA: TGTGCCAGCAGCGGGGGGGACAGGAAATCTGAAGCTTTCTTT. The chain combines TRBV7-2 with TRBJ1-1, with 8 positions matching TRBD1. Germline values: CDR1 SGHTA, CDR2 FQGNSA. V shed 5 bases, J shed 6 bases, and the junction held 8 bases outside the gene matches. This CDR3 region has 14 residues.

V and J are TRBV29-1 and TRBJ2-5, with 9 bases fitting TRBD2. J was trimmed by 5 bases and V by 6 bases; bases with no gene match: 13. Germline CDR1 is SQVTM and CDR2 is ANQGSEA. This CDR3 has 15 amino acids. The CDR3 sequence: CSVVSGSLVLETQYF. The CDR3 DNA sequence: TGCAGCGTGGTTAGCGGGAGTTTGGTTCTGGAGACCCAGTACTTC.

The chain combines TRBV25-1 with TRBJ1-2, with D maybe TRBD1 (6 bases). This CDR3 has 12 amino acids. Germline-derived CDR1 and CDR2 are MGHDK and SYGVNS. Trimming stripped 2 bases from V and 10 bases from J, with 11 bases between. The CDR3 sequence: CASSETGNDYTF. The CDR3 bases are TGTGCCAGCAGTGAAACAGGGAATGACTACACCTTC.

The chain combines TRBV6-1 with TRBJ2-1; weak D call: TRBD1 (5 bases). Looked up from germline, CDR1 is MNHNS and CDR2 is SASEGT. CDR3 length: 15 residues. Trimming shortened V by 4 bases and J by 2 bases, and 12 bases separated the two germline ends. CDR3 sequence (DNA): TGTGCCAGCAGTGTGCAGGGTTTCCCCTACAATGAGCAGTTCTTC. Translating gives CASSVQGFPYNEQFF.

V gene TRBV13 combines with J gene TRBJ1-1; 8 bases align to TRBD1. V lost 5 bases and J lost 2; bases outside the gene matches: 13. Germline CDR1 and CDR2: PRHDT and FYEKMQ (reference sequence). This CDR3 is 17 amino acids long. The CDR3 DNA follows: TGTGCCAGCAGCACTGGGACAGGCGGGACCCTAAACACTGAAGCTTTCTTT. Amino acid sequence: CASSTGTGGTLNTEAFF.

The chain combines TRBV6-2 or TRBV6-3 with TRBJ2-3; 9 bases align to TRBD2. The germline CDR1 and CDR2 sequences are MNHEY and SVGEGT. Trimming at V came to 6 bases and at J to 2 bases, leaving 9 bases not matched to a gene. The CDR3 has 16 amino acids. CDR3 residues: CASRPILAGITDTQYF. In nucleotides, the CDR3 is TGTGCCAGCAGACCCATCCTAGCGGGAATCACAGATACGCAGTATTTT.

The gene calls are TRBV29-1 and TRBJ2-1; maybe TRBD2 (6 bases). Per the germline V gene, CDR1 is SQVTM and CDR2 is ANQGSEA. This CDR3 is 11 amino acids long. Trimming took 5 bases from V and 10 from J, leaving 12 bases between them. DNA of the CDR3: TGCAGCGTTCCCCATGGGGGGGAGCAGTTCTTC. Translation gives CSVPHGGEQFF.

This clonotype was observed a few times. This rearrangement joins TRBV2 to TRBJ2-5; the D gene could be TRBD1 or TRBD2 (6 bases each). The V and J ends lost 8 bases and 1 base respectively, with 14 bases between them. The CDR3 is 14 residues long. Germline loops: CDR1 SNHLY, CDR2 FYNNEI. The CDR3 region is CASGRGGTQETQYF. DNA of the CDR3: TGTGCCAGCGGCAGGGGAGGCACCCAAGAGACCCAGTACTTC.

The V call is TRBV2, the J call TRBJ1-5, with no clear D. V dropped 6 bases and J dropped 6 bases, with 12 bases sitting between them. This CDR3 is 13 amino acids long. Germline loops: CDR1 SNHLY, CDR2 FYNNEI. The CDR3 bases are TGTGCCAGCAGCGGAGGGCGTCGTCAGCCCCAGCATTTT. Translation gives CASSGGRRQPQHF.

This chain joins TRBV27 and TRBJ1-2; maybe TRBD1 (5 bases). V gave up 2 bases and J gave up 0 bases, with 16 bases separating them. The CDR3 length is 17 residues. Germline V gives CDR1 MNHEY, CDR2 SMNVEV (reference sequence). The CDR3 sequence is CASSLMARQGSNYGYTF. The CDR3 DNA sequence: TGTGCCAGCAGTTTAATGGCTCGTCAGGGATCTAACTATGGCTACACCTTC.

This clonotype was detected only once. The chain is built from TRBV12-3 or TRBV12-4 and TRBJ1-2; possibly TRBD1 for D (5 bases). Between the trimmed V and J ends, which lost 5 bases and 6 bases, there was a span of 16 bases. CDR3 length: 14 residues. In DNA, the CDR3 is TGTGCCAGCAGTCCTGGGACCTACGGAGATGGCTACACCTTC. Protein product: CASSPGTYGDGYTF.

V usage is TRBV12-3 or TRBV12-4 and J usage is TRBJ2-1; the D gene is possibly TRBD2 (6 bases). This CDR3 region has 15 residues. V gave up 5 bases and J gave up 7 bases, with 18 bases separating them. This chain's CDR3 is CASSAGRRGSNEQFF. For the CDR3, the DNA is TGTGCCAGCAGTGCGGGGCGTCGGGGTTCAAATGAGCAGTTCTTC.

The chain is built from TRBV20-1 and TRBJ2-4, with D perhaps assigned TRBD1 or TRBD2 (5 bases each). V lost 2 bases, J lost 1 base, and 15 bases lay in between. Germline V gives CDR1 DFQATT, CDR2 SNEGSKA (reference sequence). The CDR3 has 16 residues. CDR3 DNA: TGCAGTGCTAGACAGGGATGGGGGTCTGCCAAAAACATTCAGTACTTC. Its translation is CSARQGWGSAKNIQYF.

CDR3 sequence reads: CASVGFAPPEFF. CDR3 sequence (DNA): TGTGCCAGCGTGGGCTTTGCCCCTCCTGAGTTCTTC. The chain joins TRBV12-3 or TRBV12-4 to TRBJ2-1; D not certain. The CDR3 covers 12 residues. Trimming stripped 8 bases from V and 14 bases from J, with 19 bases between.

This chain joins TRBV29-1 and TRBJ1-1; 9 nucleotides agree with TRBD1. The V segment lost 6 bases and the J segment 1 base; nucleotides outside the gene matches: 6. Germline V CDR1 and CDR2: SQVTM, ANQGSEA. The CDR3 contains 14 residues. The CDR3 sequence is CSVTRDRANTEAFF. CDR3 sequence (DNA): TGCAGCGTCACCCGGGACAGGGCGAACACTGAAGCTTTCTTT.

The chain couples TRBV12-3 or TRBV12-4 to TRBJ1-2; no definite D call. The CDR3 runs to 13 residues. V lost 6 bases and J lost 4, with 12 bases in between. As DNA, the CDR3 is TGTGCCAGCAGCCCGGAGGCGGGCTATGGCTACACCTTC. This translates into CASSPEAGYGYTF.

The chain couples TRBV6-2 or TRBV6-3 to TRBJ2-1; D gene uncertain. Trimming took off 5 bases at V and 7 bases at J, with 6 bases between the two ends. The CDR3 runs 11 residues. Germline V CDR1 and CDR2: MNHEY, SVGEGT. This CDR3 is CASSAVNEQFF. CDR3 bases: TGTGCCAGCAGTGCCGTAAATGAGCAGTTCTTC.

V and J are TRBV11-2 and TRBJ1-1; 8 bases align to TRBD1. Germline values: CDR1 SGHAT, CDR2 FQNNGV. The CDR3 covers 15 residues. After removal of 3 bases from V and 8 bases from J, the junction contained 11 bases not matched to a gene. The DNA for the CDR3 is TGTGCCAGCAGCTTCGGACAGGGCCGGGGGGGCGAAGCTTTCTTT. Its protein is CASSFGQGRGGEAFF.

The J gene is TRBJ2-7, the V gene TRBV5-5; D not resolved. The CDR3 has 14 residues. The V gene's germline CDR1 is SGHKS and CDR2 YYEKEE (reference sequence). V was trimmed by 4 bases and J by 0 bases, leaving 11 bases between them. The CDR3 coding sequence is TGTGCCAGCAGCGTCGGCAGTTACTCCTACGAGCAGTACTTC. It codes for CASSVGSYSYEQYF.

The V gene is TRBV18, the J gene TRBJ1-5; D is uncertain. The CDR3 runs 17 residues. V dropped 0 bases and J dropped 0 bases, with 12 bases sitting between them. The V gene's germline CDR1 is KGHSH and CDR2 LQKENI. CDR3: CASSPPIARYSNQPQHF. CDR3 in DNA: TGTGCCAGCTCACCACCAATAGCCCGGTATAGCAATCAGCCCCAGCATTTT.

This chain uses TRBV20-1 with TRBJ1-5, with TRBD1 matching 8 bases. Unmatched junction bases numbered 8, after V lost 0 bases and J lost 4 bases. CDR3 length: 16 amino acids. CDR1 is DFQATT and CDR2 is SNEGSKA in the germline V gene (reference sequence). This CDR3 is CSARDSWTGQNQPQHF. CDR3 DNA sequence: TGCAGTGCTAGAGATTCCTGGACAGGGCAAAATCAGCCCCAGCATTTT.

J is TRBJ2-5 and V is TRBV20-1; D may be TRBD2 (6 bases). Deletions cut 8 bases from V and 5 bases from J, with 18 bases between. This CDR3 is 13 amino acids long. The germline CDR1 and CDR2 sequences are DFQATT and SNEGSKA (reference sequence). This CDR3 reads CSPDIAGWETQYF. Written as DNA, the CDR3 is TGCAGTCCAGATATCGCGGGATGGGAGACCCAGTACTTC.

The chain links TRBV12-3 or TRBV12-4 to TRBJ1-5; D gene uncertain. Trimming pared 3 bases from V and 3 bases from J, leaving 9 bases between. The CDR3 is 14 residues long. CDR3 in amino acids: CASSLGRVNQPQHF. CDR3 in DNA: TGTGCCAGCAGTTTGGGTCGGGTCAATCAGCCCCAGCATTTT.

The genes are TRBV7-9 and TRBJ2-5, with 7 positions matching TRBD2. The CDR3 loop spans 14 amino acids. From germline, CDR1 is SEHNR and CDR2 FQNEAQ (reference sequence). V was clipped by 5 bases and J by 1 base; unmatched bases: 4. CDR3 sequence reads: CASSRTGGQETQYF. DNA of the CDR3: TGTGCCAGCAGCCGGACGGGGGGCCAAGAGACCCAGTACTTC.

The chain carries TRBV13 and TRBJ2-7; TRBD1 agrees at 9 bases. V dropped 5 bases and J dropped 3; count of bases not matched to a gene: 11. Germline CDR1 and CDR2: PRHDT and FYEKMQ (reference sequence). The CDR3 runs to 16 residues. The CDR3 loop reads CASSPTGTGIIYEQYF. The CDR3 DNA reads TGTGCCAGCAGCCCGACCGGGACAGGGATCATCTACGAGCAGTACTTC.

The chain combines TRBV9 with TRBJ1-1; 7 positions match TRBD1. V lost 4 bases, J lost 0 bases, and 3 bases stayed unmatched. The CDR3 runs 14 residues. The germline gives CDR1 SGDLS, CDR2 YYNGEE. The CDR3 bases are TGTGCCAGCAGCCGACAGGGCATGAACACTGAAGCTTTCTTT. It translates to CASSRQGMNTEAFF.

This clonotype was observed a single time. The chain recombines TRBV7-3 with TRBJ2-2; a possible D gene is TRBD1 (6 bases). Deletions cut 4 bases from V and 2 bases from J, with 11 bases between. The germline gives CDR1 SGHTA, CDR2 FQGTGA. CDR3 length: 15 residues. CDR3 DNA: TGTGCCAGCAGCTCGGCAGGGGAAAACACCGGGGAGCTGTTTTTT. Translating gives CASSSAGENTGELFF.

The chain has TRBV6-5 and TRBJ1-1; D unresolved. CDR3 size: 15 residues. The ends were cut back, 0 bases at V and 5 bases at J, with 13 bases in the middle. CDR1 is MNHEY and CDR2 is SVGAGI in the germline V gene. The CDR3 region is CASSYSTGVRTEAFF. The DNA of the CDR3 is TGTGCCAGCAGTTACTCGACCGGGGTTAGGACTGAAGCTTTCTTT.

The V call is TRBV5-6, the J call TRBJ2-7; 10 nucleotides align to TRBD2. The length of the CDR3 is 16 residues. J was trimmed by 3 bases and V by 0 bases; bases with no gene match: 6. Germline V gene data show CDR1 as SGHDT and CDR2 as YYEEEE. As DNA, the CDR3 is TGTGCCAGCAGCTTGGGTGGACTAGCGGCAAACTACGAGCAGTACTTC. Amino acids: CASSLGGLAANYEQYF.